Described below is a single TCR beta chain sequence and its context. The clone's antigen remains unknown. Per-base quality was not reported, and no clone a single base away is much larger than it. These data come from a study of cytomegalovirus exposure and HLA in healthy donors (dated by TCRdb to about 2017). With regard to the full study: An earlier analysis of approximately 590 of the donors reported approximately 300 Gb of sequence data and 120 million or so unique TCR beta sequences from about 179 million T cells. The later analysis used no new phenotypic data to find candidate immune exposures, relying instead on TCR beta sequences and their occurrence across donors. Both class I and class II loci were covered by HLA typing, at four-digit resolution. The study profiled the T cell repertoires of hundreds of subjects by immunosequencing and related them to cytomegalovirus serostatus. Every discovery cohort repertoire had been produced on one sequencing platform. To study patterns of TCR occurrence, a later analysis re-analyzed previously published TCR beta repertoires from under 750 donors and added high-resolution HLA genotyping. An earlier analysis of some 600 of the donors applied high-throughput TCR beta sequencing to assess whether each TCR beta V gene segment acted as functional or pseudogenic. On average, roughly 200,000 unique TCR beta nucleotide sequences were sequenced per donor among a few hundred genotyped donors of the cohort, with about 17% of those sequences being non-productive. About 300 gigabases of sequencing data and 75 million to 85 million unique TCR sequences made up an early release that covered approximately 700 HLA-typed donors. Donor age, sex, ethnicity and CMV serostatus were collected together with the repertoire data. Among the roughly 390 genotyped donors, 81% belonged to the genetic ancestry cluster associated with self-reported Caucasian donors. In a later genetic analysis, genome-wide SNP genotypes for 398 of the 666 donors were used, and that subset was treated as a discovery cohort. Several DR-DQ haplotypes were treated as single units for association and clustering because of strong linkage in the cohort. To predict cytomegalovirus infection status, the study combined high-throughput TCR immunosequencing, statistical association of individual TCRs with disease status, and machine learning. The number of donors typed differed by locus, with roughly 629-640 for A, B, C, DRB1 and DQB1, 522 for DQA1, 600 to 610 for DPA1, and some 450 for DPB1. The study was designed to test whether signatures of past pathogen exposure could be identified by cataloging public T cell receptors. Besides the first cohort of roughly 640 subjects, a separate validation cohort made up of 120 different subjects was used.

The cohort was made up of under 800 healthy bone marrow donors. At the time of sampling, every cohort member was nominally healthy, though immune exposures that went unrecorded were likely present. The donor tested CMV seropositive, placing the donor among the approximately 290 seropositive members of the cohort. A peripheral blood sample was collected from each donor, and TCR beta sequencing was performed on peripheral blood mononuclear cells. Genomic DNA was extracted from the blood cell samples with the Qiagen DNeasy Blood Extraction Kit. Preparation of the library involved the immunoSEQ multiplex PCR assay. For the multiplex PCR, a mixture combining 60 forward primers for TCR Vbeta segments and 13 reverse primers for TCR Jbeta segments was used. The CDR3 region of rearranged TCR beta genes was amplified from genomic DNA with a multiplex PCR assay. The amplified TCR beta libraries were sequenced on the Illumina HiSeq System as 87-base-pair reads. From the authors' description of their analysis: A later analysis counted about 82 million unique TCR beta chains across the 500 to 850 repertoires, and approximately 11 million of these chains were shared by at least two donors. To remove PCR and sequencing errors, raw reads were error-corrected and collapsed into unique sequences using a nearest-neighbor algorithm that merged closely related sequences. CDR3 sequences were aligned to IMGT reference sequences to assign V, D and J gene segments. For a sequence to be retained, at least a six-nucleotide match to both a V gene segment and a J gene segment was required. Rearrangements were classified as productive when the CDR3 lacked stop codons and remained in frame with V and J, and all other rearrangements were classified as non-productive. CDR3 was defined according to IMGT convention as the region running from the second conserved V-encoded cysteine to the conserved J-encoded phenylalanine. In an earlier analysis of around 640 of the donors, sequences lacking an unambiguous match to a single V gene segment were excluded. In an earlier analysis of about 590 of the donors, a V segment was called functional when productive rearrangements were above 56.7%, and segregating when the standard deviation between donors exceeded 5%. To diagnose cytomegalovirus status from the catalog of TCR beta chain sequences, a statistical classification framework was built. V and J gene assignment, in a later analysis, came from comparing TCR nucleotide sequences with IMGT/GENE-DB human TR gene sequences. In a later analysis, CDR3 sequences and most-parsimonious VDJ recombination scenarios were assigned using the TCRdist pipeline. In a later analysis, each TCR beta chain was defined by its CDR3 amino acid sequence together with its V-gene family, and reads lacking a unique V-gene family were excluded. A later analysis removed nearly 600 highly shared, low-generation-probability nucleotide sequences to deal with suspected cross-contamination and a sequencing artifact. A later analysis calculated a clonal expansion index for each public chain from normalized within-repertoire ranks of inferred template counts. In a later analysis, generation probabilities were computed with a VDJ recombination model fitted to out-of-frame rearrangements, and the resulting probabilities were checked against IGoR. A later analysis scored TCR-TCR, TCR-HLA and TCR-CMV co-occurrence with hypergeometric tests, applying a repertoire-size bias correction to TCR pairs. A later analysis estimated false discovery rates by permuting HLA or CMV assignments 20 times. In a later analysis, co-occurring TCRs were grouped with DBSCAN, and TCRdist sequence similarity was added when clustering was performed within HLA-allele-positive subsets. Repertoires with fewer than 30,000 or more than 120,000 public chains were left out of co-occurrence clustering, as were five repertoires with anomalous nucleotide sharing. The immuneACCESS repertoire file appears here via TCRdb, limited to in-frame rearrangements. These files lack a portion of the clones; in checked studies, under half of the deficit traces to unresolved V genes, and the cause of the others is not known. V, J and clone size reflect that table, while D and trimming were determined from the DNA. The sample yields 140,000 or so clones; around 82% were counted once. Around 2.5% of the sample rests with the top ten.

What the study reported, not specific to this receptor: In a later genetic analysis, a missense DCLRE1C variant was associated with V-gene and J-gene trimming of TCR beta chains, and the association was replicated in an independent cohort. In vitro tests confirmed that a few of the cytomegalovirus-associated TCR beta chains recognize cytomegalovirus antigens. Roughly uniform sequencing depth across donors was assumed in presence/absence analyses, although this assumption may not hold. Cytomegalovirus status was reported to be diagnosed by the classifier with high specificity and sensitivity in both the original and validation cohorts. The sequencing pipeline was judged likely to have produced a cluster of highly shared sequence variants as a technical artifact. Only TCR beta chains were sequenced in this cohort, and the absence of alpha or paired-chain data limited detectable features. In a later analysis, several top co-occurrence clusters were reported to appear linked to parvovirus B19, influenza, CMV and Epstein-Barr virus. Compared with the roughly 600-donor mean, donors in an Asian-associated ancestry cluster had fewer N-insertions in productive TCRs, according to a later genetic analysis. The authors suggested that the approach could potentially be generalized to other disease states and immunological phenotypes. Compared with equally common non-associated chains, HLA-associated TCR beta chains in a later analysis were more clonally expanded and had lower generation probabilities. The only immune exposure information available for the cohort was CMV serostatus. A further reported finding was that TCR beta sequences accurately predicted the HLA-A and HLA-B alleles for most subjects in the first cohort. Because HLA typing was unavailable for some donors at each locus, only the typed subset was used in association tests. In a later analysis, about 16,000 TCR beta sequences were associated with specific HLA alleles at a false discovery rate of 0.05. Assigning TCR associations to individual alleles was difficult when HLA alleles, especially DR and DQ, strongly co-occurred. A later analysis found that most CMV-associated TCR beta chains appeared HLA-restricted, with HLA associations seemingly driven largely by CMV exposure. Correlated functional status among segregating V segments might reflect linkage disequilibrium, but an unknown experimental factor could not be ruled out. Most TCR sequences were seen in very few donors, while some public TCRs were found in many individuals. Because counts were too low, seventeen rarely observed V segments, including chromosome 9 orphons, were excluded from the earlier analysis of some 540 of the donors. The study listed 150 to 200 TCR beta chains as associated with cytomegalovirus. In a later analysis, TCR association rates were found to vary across HLA loci, with the most associated TCRs seen for DRB1 alleles and the fewest for HLA-C alleles. In an earlier analysis of approximately 590 of the donors, most TCR beta V segments appeared in productive rearrangements about 87% or about 30% of the time, broadly matching IMGT annotations.

The sequenced sample consisted of PBMCs. This receptor was identified in a young woman in good health and CMV-seropositive.

The DNA sequence follows: TGTGCCAGCAGCTTGGAGGGGACAGGGGATAGAAACACCATATATTTT. This is translated as CASSLEGTGDRNTIYF. The rearranged chain carries TRBV5-8 and TRBJ1-3; a stretch of 10 junction bases matches TRBD1. The germline V gene yields SGHTS for CDR1 and YDEGEE for CDR2. Germline trimming: 0 bases from V, 5 bases from J; junction bases outside gene matches: 5. The CDR3 covers 16 residues, taking in both the cysteine and the phenylalanine. Only the CDR3 DNA stays, 48 bases, in frame from base 1.